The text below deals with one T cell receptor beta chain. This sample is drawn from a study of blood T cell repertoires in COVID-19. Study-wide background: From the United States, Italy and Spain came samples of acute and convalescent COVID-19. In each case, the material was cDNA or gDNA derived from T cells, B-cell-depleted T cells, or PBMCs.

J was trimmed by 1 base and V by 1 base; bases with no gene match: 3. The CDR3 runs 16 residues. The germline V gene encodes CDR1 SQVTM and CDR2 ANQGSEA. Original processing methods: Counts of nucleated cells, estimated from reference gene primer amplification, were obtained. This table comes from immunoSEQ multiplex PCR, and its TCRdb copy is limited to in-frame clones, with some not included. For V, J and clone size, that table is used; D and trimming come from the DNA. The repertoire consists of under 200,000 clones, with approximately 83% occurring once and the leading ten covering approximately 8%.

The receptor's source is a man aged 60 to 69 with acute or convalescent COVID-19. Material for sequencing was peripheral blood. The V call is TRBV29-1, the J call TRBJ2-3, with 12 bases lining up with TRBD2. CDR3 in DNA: TGCAGCGTTGAAGGGACTAGCGGGATCGGCACAGATACGCAGTATTTT. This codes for CSVEGTSGIGTDTQYF.